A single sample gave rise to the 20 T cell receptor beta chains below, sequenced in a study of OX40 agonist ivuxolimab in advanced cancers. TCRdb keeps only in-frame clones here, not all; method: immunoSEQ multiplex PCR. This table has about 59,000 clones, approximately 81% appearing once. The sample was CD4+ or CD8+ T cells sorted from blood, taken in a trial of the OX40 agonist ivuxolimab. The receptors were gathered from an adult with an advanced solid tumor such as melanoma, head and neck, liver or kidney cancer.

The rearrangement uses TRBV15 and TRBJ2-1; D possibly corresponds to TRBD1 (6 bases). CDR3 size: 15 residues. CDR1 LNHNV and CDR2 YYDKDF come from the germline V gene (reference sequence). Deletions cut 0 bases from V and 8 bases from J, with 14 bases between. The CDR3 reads CATSRERQVFDEQFF. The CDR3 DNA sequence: TGTGCCACCAGCAGAGAAAGACAGGTCTTCGATGAGCAGTTCTTC.

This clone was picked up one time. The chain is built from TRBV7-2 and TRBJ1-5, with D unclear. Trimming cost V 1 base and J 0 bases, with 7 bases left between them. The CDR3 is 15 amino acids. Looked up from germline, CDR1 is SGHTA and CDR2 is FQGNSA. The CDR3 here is CASSLDGNSNQPQHF. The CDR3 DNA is TGTGCCAGCAGCTTAGATGGGAATAGCAATCAGCCCCAGCATTTT.

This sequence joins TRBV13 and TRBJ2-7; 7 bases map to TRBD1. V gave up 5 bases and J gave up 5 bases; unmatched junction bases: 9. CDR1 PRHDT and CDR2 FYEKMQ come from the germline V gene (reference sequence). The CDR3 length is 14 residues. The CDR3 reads CASSPRDSVNEQYF. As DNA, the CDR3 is TGTGCCAGCAGCCCCCGGGACAGCGTGAACGAGCAGTACTTC.

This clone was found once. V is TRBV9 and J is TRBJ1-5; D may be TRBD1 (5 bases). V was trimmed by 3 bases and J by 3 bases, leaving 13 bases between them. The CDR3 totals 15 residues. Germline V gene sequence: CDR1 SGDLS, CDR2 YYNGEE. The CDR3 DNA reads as TGTGCCAGCAGCGCCCGGGGCCTCGACAATCAGCCCCAGCATTTT. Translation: CASSARGLDNQPQHF. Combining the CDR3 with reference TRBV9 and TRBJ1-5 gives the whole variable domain DSGVTQTPKHLITATGQRVTLRCSPRSGDLSVYWYQQSLDQGLQFLIQYYNGEERAKGNILERFSAQQFPDLHSELNLSSLELGDSALYFCASSARGLDNQPQHFGDGTRLSIL.

In DNA form, the CDR3 reads TGCGCCAGCAGCCTTAGCCCAACAGGGGCGGAAGAGACCCAGTACTTC. Encoded protein: CASSLSPTGAEETQYF. This chain joins TRBV5-1 and TRBJ2-5, with 7 bases fitting TRBD1. The V segment lost 4 bases and the J segment 3 bases; nucleotides outside the gene matches: 12. CDR1 and CDR2 from the germline V gene are SGHRS and YFSETQ. The CDR3 covers 16 residues.

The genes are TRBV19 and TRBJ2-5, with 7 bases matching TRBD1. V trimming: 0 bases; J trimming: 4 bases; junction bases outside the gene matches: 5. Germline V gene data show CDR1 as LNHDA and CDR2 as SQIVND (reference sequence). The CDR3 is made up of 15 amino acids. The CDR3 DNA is TGTGCCAGTAGTATAGATCAACCAGGGGGAGAGACCCAGTACTTC. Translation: CASSIDQPGGETQYF.

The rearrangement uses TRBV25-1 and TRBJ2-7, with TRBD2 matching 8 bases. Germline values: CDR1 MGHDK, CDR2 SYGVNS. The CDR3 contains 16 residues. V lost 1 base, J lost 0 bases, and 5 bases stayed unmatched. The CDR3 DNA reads TGTGCCAGCAGTGAATTTAGTAGCGGGACCTCCTACGAGCAGTACTTC. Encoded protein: CASSEFSSGTSYEQYF.

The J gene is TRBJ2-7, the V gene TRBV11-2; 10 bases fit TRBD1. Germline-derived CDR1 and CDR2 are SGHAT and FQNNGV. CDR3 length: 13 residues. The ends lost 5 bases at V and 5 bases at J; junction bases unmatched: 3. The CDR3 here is CASSRDRGNEQYF. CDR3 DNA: TGTGCCAGCAGCCGGGACAGGGGCAACGAGCAGTACTTC. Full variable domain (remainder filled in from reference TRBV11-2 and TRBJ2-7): EAGVAQSPRYKIIEKRQSVAFWCNPISGHATLYWYQQILGQGPKLLIQFQNNGVVDDSQLPKDRFSAERLKGVDSTLKIQPAKLEDSAVYLCASSRDRGNEQYFGPGTRLTVT.

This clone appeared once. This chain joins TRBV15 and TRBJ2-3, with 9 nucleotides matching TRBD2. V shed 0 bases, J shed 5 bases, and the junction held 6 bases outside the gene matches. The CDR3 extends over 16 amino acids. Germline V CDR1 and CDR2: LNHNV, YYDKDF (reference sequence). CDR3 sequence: CATSRDIAGAGDTQYF. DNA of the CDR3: TGTGCCACCAGCAGAGATATAGCGGGGGCGGGAGATACGCAGTATTTT.

The CDR3 sequence is CASSFSDRWTETQYF. CDR3 coding DNA: TGTGCCAGCAGCTTCTCCGACAGGTGGACGGAGACCCAGTACTTC. The chain joins TRBV7-8 to TRBJ2-5; D is perhaps TRBD1 (6 bases). Germline V gene sequence: CDR1 SGHVS, CDR2 FQNEAQ. The CDR3 runs to 15 residues. V was clipped by 3 bases and J by 5 bases, with 16 bases between them.

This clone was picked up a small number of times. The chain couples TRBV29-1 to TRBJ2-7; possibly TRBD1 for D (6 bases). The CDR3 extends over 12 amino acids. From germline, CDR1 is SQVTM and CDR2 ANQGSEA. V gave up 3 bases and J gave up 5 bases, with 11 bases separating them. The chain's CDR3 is CSVEKTGHEQYF. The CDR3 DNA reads TGCAGCGTTGAGAAAACAGGGCACGAGCAGTACTTC.

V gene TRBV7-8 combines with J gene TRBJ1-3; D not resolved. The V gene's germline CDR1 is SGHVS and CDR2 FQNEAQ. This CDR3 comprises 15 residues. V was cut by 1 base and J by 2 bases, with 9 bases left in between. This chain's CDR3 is CASSLGNGPGNTIYF. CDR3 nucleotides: TGTGCCAGCAGCTTAGGCAATGGTCCTGGAAACACCATATATTTT.

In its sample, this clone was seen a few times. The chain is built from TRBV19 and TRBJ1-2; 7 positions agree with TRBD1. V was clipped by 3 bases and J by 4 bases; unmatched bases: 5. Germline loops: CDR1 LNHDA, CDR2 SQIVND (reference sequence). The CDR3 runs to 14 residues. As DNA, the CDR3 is TGTGCCAGTAGTATCCCAGGGGGAATCTATGGCTACACCTTC. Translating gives CASSIPGGIYGYTF.

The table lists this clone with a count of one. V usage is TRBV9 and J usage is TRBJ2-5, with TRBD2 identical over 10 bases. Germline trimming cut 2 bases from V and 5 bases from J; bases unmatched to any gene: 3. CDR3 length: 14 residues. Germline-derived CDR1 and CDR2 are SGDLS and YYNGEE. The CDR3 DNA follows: TGTGCCAGCAGCGTCGGGACTAGCGCGGAGACCCAGTACTTC. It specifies CASSVGTSAETQYF. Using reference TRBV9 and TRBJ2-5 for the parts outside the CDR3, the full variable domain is DSGVTQTPKHLITATGQRVTLRCSPRSGDLSVYWYQQSLDQGLQFLIQYYNGEERAKGNILERFSAQQFPDLHSELNLSSLELGDSALYFCASSVGTSAETQYFGPGTRLLVL.

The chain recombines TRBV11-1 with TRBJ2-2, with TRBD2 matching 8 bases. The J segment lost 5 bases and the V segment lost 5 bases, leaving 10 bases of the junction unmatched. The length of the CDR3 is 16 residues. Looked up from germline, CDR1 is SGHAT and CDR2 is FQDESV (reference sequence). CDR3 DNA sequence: TGTGCCAGCAGCCCCGGTCGGGGGGGCCGGACCGGGGAGCTGTTTTTT. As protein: CASSPGRGGRTGELFF.

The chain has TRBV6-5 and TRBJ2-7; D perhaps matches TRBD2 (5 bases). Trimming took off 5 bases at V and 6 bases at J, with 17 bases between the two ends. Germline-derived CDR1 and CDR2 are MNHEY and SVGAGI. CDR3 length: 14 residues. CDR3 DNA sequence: TGTGCCAGCAGTCCGGGTTGGGCGGGTACCGAGCAGTACTTC. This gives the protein CASSPGWAGTEQYF.

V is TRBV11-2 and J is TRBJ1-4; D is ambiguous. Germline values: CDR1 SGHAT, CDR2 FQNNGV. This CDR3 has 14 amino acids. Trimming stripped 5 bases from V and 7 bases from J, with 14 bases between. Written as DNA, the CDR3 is TGTGCCAGCAGCCCGGGGAGGGAAGTTGAAAAACTGTTTTTT. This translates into CASSPGREVEKLFF.

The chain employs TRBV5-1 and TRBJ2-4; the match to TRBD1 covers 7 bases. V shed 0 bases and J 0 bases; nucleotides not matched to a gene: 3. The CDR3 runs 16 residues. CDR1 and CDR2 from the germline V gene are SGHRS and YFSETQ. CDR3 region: CASSLAGGIAKNIQYF. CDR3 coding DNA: TGCGCCAGCAGCTTGGCAGGGGGAATAGCCAAAAACATTCAGTACTTC.

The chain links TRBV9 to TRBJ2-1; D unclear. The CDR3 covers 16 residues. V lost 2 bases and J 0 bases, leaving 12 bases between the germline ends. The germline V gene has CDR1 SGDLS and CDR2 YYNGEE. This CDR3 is CASSVAWFSSYNEQFF. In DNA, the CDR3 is TGTGCCAGCAGCGTCGCGTGGTTTAGCTCCTACAATGAGCAGTTCTTC.

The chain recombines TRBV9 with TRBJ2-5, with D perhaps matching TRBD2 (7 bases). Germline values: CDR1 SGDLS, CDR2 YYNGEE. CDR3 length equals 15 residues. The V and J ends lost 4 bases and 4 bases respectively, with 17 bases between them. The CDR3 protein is CASSSEGGRAETQYF. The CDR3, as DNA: TGTGCCAGCAGCTCAGAGGGGGGGAGGGCAGAGACCCAGTACTTC.